This T cell receptor (beta chain) derives from a study of long-term antiretroviral therapy in people with HIV (dated by TCRdb to 2022 to 2024). Notes on the research overall: The earliest samples were collected about a decade before the 2015 WHO recommendation for immediate ART, when ART was typically delayed until CD4 counts fell. This retrospective serial study examined whether starting ART and sustained HIV suppression were associated with changes in the composition and diversity of the TRB repertoire in peripheral blood. The cohort contributed roughly 190 cryopreserved PBMC samples from about 33 adults with confirmed HIV infection, collected serially over a mean of about six years (range 1-12). About 35% of the 30 participants with HIV were female. No cross-contamination during QIAcube processing was shown when test extractions of a monoclonal T-cell line were performed alongside fewer than 40 polyclonal samples. The full study reports these points: Starting ART was linked to a significant rise in TRB diversity, yet even with long-term ART the diversity remained significantly lower than in transplant donor controls. Limited PBMC availability meant only the TCR beta chain was sequenced, without alpha chain pairing. CDR3 length ranges in HIV repertoires were narrower than in controls, and network structure suggested an antigen-experienced repertoire with only a slight naive shift after ART. Because pre-ART samples had limited cell numbers, unsorted PBMC were profiled rather than sorted CD4+ and CD8+ T cells. The repertoire was dominated across all time points by expanded TRB clones identified before ART initiation, although this dominance was seen to fluctuate and to decrease in many PLHIV after ART. The samples were dated from 2004 to 2017, and the ART regimens that were used may be less effective than current ART regimens. No data were available on ART adherence, viral resistance or therapy changes, limiting inferences about post-ART repertoire changes.

Reading from cysteine to phenylalanine, the CDR3 counts 15 amino acids. The DNA shown is the 45-base CDR3, in frame from base 1. The immunoSEQ hsTCRB v3.0 assay was used at survey level resolution to sequence the TRB variable region. The targeted TRB sequencing depth was 40,000-50,000 T-cell genomes per sample. An Illumina MiSeq with a v3 150-cycle kit was used to sequence the pooled TRB libraries. The authors' analysis ran thus. Analysis of repertoires was carried out in R inside a reproducible Nextflow workflow spanning QC, data transformation and analysis. LymphoSeq2, an R package for exploring AIRR-Seq data, was used to implement custom analyses. A handful of samples that produced fewer than 5000 total TRB sequences were removed, so under 200 HIV repertoires were analyzed. Among the 180 to 200 retained HIV repertoires, 55 to 60 were collected before ART initiation and some 130 after ART initiation. Each repertoire was downsampled to 5000 TRB nucleotide sequences, and summary statistics were averaged across 100 downsampling iterations. TRB sequences were retained for analysis only if CDR3 regions of at least seven amino acids were present. Diversity was assessed using a clonality score derived from Shannon entropy and using the Gini coefficient. In the repertoire networks, any two of the top 5000 CDR3 amino acid sequences were linked whenever the two sequences differed by an edit distance of one. GLIPH2 predicted antigen specificity groups and MHC restriction for TRB CDR3 amino acid sequences. To flag known associations with CMV, EBV, HIV or tissue antigens, CDR3 amino acid sequences were compared against VDJdb and McPAS-TCR. Pre-ART, post-ART and control groups were compared with Wilcoxon signed-rank tests and Holm-Bonferroni correction. Not all clones reach the TCRdb copy of this immuneACCESS table, which keeps in-frame sequences only. Checked studies attribute under half of the gap to unresolved V genes and leave the rest unexplained. The V and J calls and clone size come from that table; D and trimming were worked out from the DNA. Recorded for this sample are 25,000 to 35,000 clones; about 90% of them occurred a single time. Clones ranked in the top ten supply roughly 1% of the sample.

Inclusion was restricted to participants for whom at least one PBMC sample before ART initiation and at least two post-ART samples were available. Treatment was received in the United States of America by all participants with HIV. Cryopreserved samples of about 0.95-11 million PBMC were thawed and washed before DNA extraction. At the time of the earliest PBMC sample, participants with HIV were aged between about 20 and 54 years. PBMC samples were contributed by each participant from 1-4 timepoints before ART initiation and 2-8 timepoints after ART initiation, with a median of 7 samples. Serial HIV viral load, CD4+ T-cell count, ART history and demographic data were obtained for every participant. Using a Qiagen kit on a QIAcube, genomic DNA was extracted from unsorted PBMC, with samples processed in batches of 12. Concerning this clone: The target of this receptor is not known. Base qualities were left out, and no much larger clone turns up one base away.

The material sequenced was unsorted PBMCs, taken 2 years after starting antiretroviral therapy. This receptor was obtained from a man between 50 and 59 years old with HIV. This receptor chain uses TRBV21-1 and TRBJ1-2; whether TRBD1, the table's D call, matches the DNA was not checked. TRBV21-1 is a pseudogene segment. CDR3 loop: CASSTPATGGNGYTF. The nucleotide sequence reads TGTGCCAGCAGCACACCAGCTACAGGGGGCAATGGCTACACCTTC.